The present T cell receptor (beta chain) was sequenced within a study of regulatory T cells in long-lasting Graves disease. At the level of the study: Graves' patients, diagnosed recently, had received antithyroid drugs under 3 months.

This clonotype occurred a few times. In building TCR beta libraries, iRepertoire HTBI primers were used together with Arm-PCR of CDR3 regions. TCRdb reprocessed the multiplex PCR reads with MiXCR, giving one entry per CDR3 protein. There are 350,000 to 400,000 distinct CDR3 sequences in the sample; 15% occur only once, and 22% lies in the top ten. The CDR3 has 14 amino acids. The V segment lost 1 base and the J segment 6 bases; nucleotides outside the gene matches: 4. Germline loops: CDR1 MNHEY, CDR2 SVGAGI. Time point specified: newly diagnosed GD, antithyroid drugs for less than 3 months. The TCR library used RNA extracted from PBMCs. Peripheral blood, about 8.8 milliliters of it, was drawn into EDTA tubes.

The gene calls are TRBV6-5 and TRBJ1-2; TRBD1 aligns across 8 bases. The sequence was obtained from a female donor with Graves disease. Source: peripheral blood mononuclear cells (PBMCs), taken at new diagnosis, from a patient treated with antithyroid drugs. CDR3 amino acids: CASSYFQGADGYTF. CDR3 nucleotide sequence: TGTGCCAGCAGTTACTTCCAGGGGGCGGATGGCTACACCTTC.